These 30 T cell receptor beta chains were all obtained from the same sample, sequenced in a study of T cell repertoires in cytomegalovirus infection. Which antigens these TCRs recognize remains unknown. A single record per CDR3 protein comes from TCRdb applying MiXCR to the reads. The repertoire has some 940,000 distinct CDR3 sequences, approximately 33% of them found once; the top ten carry roughly 13%. The sample in question was cultured CD8+ T cells from PBMCs, obtained from culture after CMV antigen stimulation. All receptors derive from a human donor in good health (CMV status not recorded). Some clones in this sample may be carry-over from other donors' samples.

This clonotype was counted a few times. The chain couples TRBV19 to TRBJ2-2, with D perhaps assigned TRBD1 or TRBD2 (5 bases each). Germline assignment: CDR1 LNHDA and CDR2 SQIVND (reference sequence). The CDR3 consists of 13 residues. V was pared by 6 bases and J by 8 bases, with 13 bases between. CDR3 loop: CASSDYGAGELFF. The CDR3, as DNA: TGTGCCAGTAGCGACTACGGGGCAGGGGAGCTGTTTTTT.

This clonotype has only a few counts. The V and J genes are TRBV6-2 or TRBV6-3 and TRBJ1-5, with a weak D call TRBD1 (6 bases). The ends were cut back, 2 bases at V and 4 bases at J, with 18 bases in the middle. This CDR3 has 17 residues. The germline V gene has CDR1 MNHEY and CDR2 SVGEGT. CDR3: CASSYHTDWTDNQPQHF. In nucleotides, the CDR3 is TGTGCCAGCAGTTACCATACAGATTGGACAGATAATCAGCCCCAGCATTTT.

The V call is TRBV7-9, the J call TRBJ1-2; D is unclear. The length of the CDR3 is 14 residues. The V gene lost 3 bases and the J gene lost 6 bases, with 14 bases spanning the gap. CDR1 is SEHNR and CDR2 is FQNEAQ in the germline V gene (reference sequence). CDR3 DNA: TGTGCCAGCAGCTTCGCGGATAGGACGCATGGCTACACCTTC. It specifies CASSFADRTHGYTF.

In regard to this clonotype: One base away lies a much larger clone, so this may be a sequencing read error. Here the CDR3 reads CVSSGVTGQGGNEQFF. CDR3 sequence (DNA): TGTGTCAGCAGTGGGGTTACGGGACAGGGAGGTAATGAGCAGTTCTTC. This chain links TRBV25-1 with TRBJ2-1; 9 bases agree with TRBD1. CDR1 is MGHDK, CDR2 SYGVNS, per germline. This CDR3 has 16 residues. The whole variable domain, filled in from reference TRBV25-1 and TRBJ2-1, reads EADIYQTPRYLVIGTGKKITLECSQTMGHDKMYWYQQDPGMELHLIHYSYGVNSTEKGDLSSESTVSRIRTEHFPLTLESARPSHTSQYLCVSSGVTGQGGNEQFFGPGTRLTVL.

This clonotype was detected only a few times. The genes are TRBV19 and TRBJ1-5; 9 positions match TRBD1. Germline trimming cut 3 bases from V and 11 bases from J; bases unmatched to any gene: 5. Germline assignment: CDR1 LNHDA and CDR2 SQIVND (reference sequence). The CDR3 length is 13 residues. The CDR3 reads CASSIVGTGTQHF. For the CDR3, the DNA is TGTGCCAGTAGTATCGTAGGGACAGGGACCCAGCATTTT.

This chain links TRBV5-1 with TRBJ1-1; TRBD1 matches at 8 bases. Germline trimming cut 1 base from V and 0 bases from J; bases unmatched to any gene: 8. The CDR3 contains 17 residues. Germline V gives CDR1 SGHRS, CDR2 YFSETQ. For the CDR3, the DNA is TGCGCCAGCAGCTTGACCGTCCTGACAGGGGTGAACACTGAAGCTTTCTTT. Translation gives CASSLTVLTGVNTEAFF.

The genes are TRBV5-6 and TRBJ1-6, with no clear D. Germline loops: CDR1 SGHDT, CDR2 YYEEEE. This CDR3 has 15 amino acids. V lost 2 bases, J lost 9 bases, and 15 bases lay in between. The CDR3 bases are TGTGCCAGCAGCTTTAATATCTACTCTGGTTCACCCCTCCACTTT. This sequence encodes CASSFNIYSGSPLHF. The whole variable domain, filled in from reference TRBV5-6 and TRBJ1-6, reads DAGVTQSPTHLIKTRGQQVTLRCSPKSGHDTVSWYQQALGQGPQFIFQYYEEEERQRGNFPDRFSGHQFPNYSSELNVNALLLGDSALYLCASSFNIYSGSPLHFGNGTRLTVT.

This clonotype occurred many times. The chain employs TRBV7-2 and TRBJ2-3; weak D call: TRBD1 (6 bases). V was pared by 3 bases and J by 5 bases, with 15 bases between. The V gene's germline CDR1 is SGHTA and CDR2 FQGNSA. This CDR3 comprises 15 residues. The CDR3 spells CASSLNGQRIDTQYF. The CDR3 DNA follows: TGTGCCAGCAGCTTGAACGGACAGAGAATAGATACGCAGTATTTT.

The rearrangement joins TRBV27 to TRBJ2-2; no firm D call. V lost 6 bases and J lost 4, with 15 bases in between. The CDR3 runs 15 residues. The germline V gene has CDR1 MNHEY and CDR2 SMNVEV (reference sequence). CDR3 DNA sequence: TGTGCCAGCAGCTCCCTCGTAGCCTTCACCGGGGAGCTGTTTTTT. This sequence encodes CASSSLVAFTGELFF.

On this clonotype itself: The junction differs from germline at one of its ends, possibly a read error. The CDR3 DNA reads TGTGTCAGCAGCTTACCGAATGAGCAGTTCTTC. Residues: CVSSLPNEQFF. The chain combines TRBV7-2 with TRBJ2-1; D uncertain. The germline V gene has CDR1 SGHTA and CDR2 FQGNSA. CDR3 length equals 11 residues.

The chain carries TRBV2 and TRBJ2-1; possible D gene TRBD1, 7 bases. CDR3 length equals 14 residues. V lost 2 bases and J lost 8, with 13 bases in between. Germline loops: CDR1 SNHLY, CDR2 FYNNEI. The chain's CDR3 is CASSERTGGDEQFF. The CDR3 DNA follows: TGTGCCAGCAGTGAAAGGACAGGCGGGGATGAGCAGTTCTTC.

This clonotype appeared many times. The CDR3 region is CASSLSTEGPEHNYGYTF. The DNA for the CDR3 is TGTGCCAGCAGCTTAAGTACCGAAGGACCAGAACATAACTATGGCTACACCTTC. The chain couples TRBV7-9 to TRBJ1-2; D ambiguous. The V end lost 2 bases, the J end lost 1 base, and 20 bases lay between the germline ends. Germline CDR1 reads SEHNR; CDR2 reads FQNEAQ (reference sequence). This CDR3 region has 18 residues.

The CDR3 DNA sequence: TGTGCCAGCAGTTCCAGTGGGAGGGGGGAGCTGTTTTTT. It yields the protein CASSSSGRGELFF. V gene TRBV12-3 or TRBV12-4 combines with J gene TRBJ2-2; possibly TRBD2 for D (6 bases). V dropped 4 bases and J dropped 8 bases, with 11 bases sitting between them. The CDR3 totals 13 residues.

The chain is built from TRBV2 and TRBJ2-5, with no clear D. Per the germline V gene, CDR1 is SNHLY and CDR2 is FYNNEI. CDR3 length: 15 residues. Trimming removed 3 bases at V and 0 bases at J, with 11 bases between. In DNA form, the CDR3 reads TGTGCCAGCAGTGATTTTCGGGCTAACCAAGAGACCCAGTACTTC. Protein: CASSDFRANQETQYF.

This clonotype was recorded many times. The V call is TRBV4-1, the J call TRBJ2-7; 10 nucleotides align to TRBD2. The germline V gene encodes CDR1 MGHRA and CDR2 YSYEKL. The CDR3 is 15 residues long. V lost 4 bases to trimming and J lost 4 bases; unmatched junction nucleotides: 7. CDR3 region: CASSLSGTSDYEQYF. CDR3 DNA sequence: TGCGCCAGCAGCCTGTCCGGGACTAGCGATTACGAGCAGTACTTC.

This clonotype was seen repeatedly, ten times or more. The chain uses TRBV6-6 and TRBJ2-3; the D call may be TRBD1 or TRBD2 (5 bases each). CDR1 and CDR2 from the germline V gene are MNHNY and SVGAGI (reference sequence). The CDR3 is 14 residues long. V lost 2 bases to trimming and J lost 3 bases, with 9 bases between them. The CDR3 is CASSYGGITDTQYF. In DNA form, the CDR3 reads TGTGCCAGCAGTTACGGGGGAATAACAGATACGCAGTATTTT.

V and J are TRBV7-6 and TRBJ1-1, with no clear D. V dropped 0 bases and J dropped 7 bases, with 6 bases sitting between them. CDR3 length: 12 residues. The germline gives CDR1 SGHVS, CDR2 FNYEAQ. The DNA of the CDR3 is TGTGCCAGCAGCTTAGCGAAGGATGAAGCTTTCTTT. It encodes CASSLAKDEAFF.

The V call is TRBV12-3 or TRBV12-4, the J call TRBJ1-2; D remains unclear. The CDR3 sequence is 13 residues long. V was shortened by 0 bases and J by 8 bases, with 10 bases between the two germline ends. Written as DNA, the CDR3 is TGTGCCAGCAGTTTAGCGCTTCCCGAGGGCTACACCTTC. Protein product: CASSLALPEGYTF.

This clonotype occurred many times. The genes are TRBV6-1 and TRBJ2-1; 9 bases map to TRBD1. Trimming cost V 3 bases and J 1 base; bases outside gene matches: 4. The CDR3 contains 16 residues. The germline V gene encodes CDR1 MNHNS and CDR2 SASEGT. The chain's CDR3 is CASSDLGQGSYNEQFF. CDR3 coding DNA: TGTGCCAGCAGTGACCTCGGACAGGGGTCCTACAATGAGCAGTTCTTC.

This clonotype was seen only a few times. The chain joins TRBV7-8 to TRBJ2-7; possible D gene TRBD2, 6 bases. Per germline, CDR1 SGHVS and CDR2 FQNEAQ. The CDR3 covers 13 residues. The V gene lost 7 bases and the J gene lost 2 bases, with 12 bases spanning the gap. CDR3 coding DNA: TGTGCCAGCACCCGGCGGGGAACCTACGAGCAGTACTTC. It translates to CASTRRGTYEQYF.

This clonotype was seen repeatedly, ten times or more. The chain combines TRBV7-2 with TRBJ2-1, with TRBD1 as a possible D gene (5 bases). The CDR3 contains 17 residues. V was pared by 1 base and J by 8 bases, with 21 bases between. CDR1 SGHTA and CDR2 FQGNSA come from the germline V gene. The CDR3 sequence is CASSLGPRVVKKDEQFF. The CDR3 DNA sequence: TGTGCCAGCAGCTTAGGACCCAGGGTGGTCAAGAAGGATGAGCAGTTCTTC.

V usage is TRBV12-3 or TRBV12-4 and J usage is TRBJ1-6; the D gene is possibly TRBD1 (6 bases). This CDR3 contains 16 residues. The V end was cut by 2 bases, the J end by 1 base, with 9 bases between. As DNA, the CDR3 is TGTGCCAGCAGTTTACAGGGGTGGTCCTATAATTCACCCCTCCACTTT. It encodes CASSLQGWSYNSPLHF.

This clonotype was picked up a small number of times. This chain uses TRBV15 with TRBJ1-5; D is undetermined. The germline V and J ends were trimmed by 0 bases and 4 bases, with 10 bases remaining between them. This CDR3 spans 15 amino acids. Looked up from germline, CDR1 is LNHNV and CDR2 is YYDKDF (reference sequence). CDR3 loop: CATSRDPQKNQPQHF. The CDR3 DNA reads as TGTGCCACCAGCAGAGATCCGCAGAAAAATCAGCCCCAGCATTTT.

This chain connects TRBV14 to TRBJ2-2, with D tentatively TRBD1 (5 bases). The V end was cut by 0 bases, the J end by 7 bases, with 12 bases between. The CDR3 has 15 residues. Germline CDR1 is SGHDN and CDR2 is FVKESK. The CDR3 here is CASSQDTLQGGELFF. The CDR3 bases are TGTGCCAGCAGCCAAGATACCCTCCAGGGCGGGGAGCTGTTTTTT.

The chain recombines TRBV2 with TRBJ1-6; D uncertain. Germline CDR1 is SNHLY and CDR2 is FYNNEI. Trimming removed 7 bases from V and 3 bases from J, with 10 bases in between. There are 14 residues in the CDR3. The CDR3 DNA is TGTGCCAGCATGATGGGAATCTATAATTCACCCCTCCACTTT. Its protein product is CASMMGIYNSPLHF. Together with reference TRBV2 and TRBJ1-6, the CDR3 gives the full variable domain: EPEVTQTPSHQVTQMGQEVILRCVPISNHLYFYWYRQILGQKVEFLVSFYNNEISEKSEIFDDQFSVERPDGSNFTLKIRSTKLEDSAMYFCASMMGIYNSPLHFGNGTRLTVT.

The rearrangement uses TRBV2 and TRBJ2-2; D is unclear. The CDR3 sequence is 17 residues long. In germline, CDR1 is SNHLY, CDR2 FYNNEI. Trimming took off 1 base at V and 0 bases at J, with 12 bases between the two ends. The CDR3: CASSEEWSASNTGELFF. The CDR3 DNA sequence: TGTGCCAGCAGTGAAGAGTGGTCAGCGTCGAACACCGGGGAGCTGTTTTTT.

This clonotype was counted a few times. The V gene is TRBV29-1, the J gene TRBJ2-3; 9 nucleotides align to TRBD1. The trim removed 1 base at V and 1 base at J, leaving 3 bases unmatched. The germline gives CDR1 SQVTM, CDR2 ANQGSEA. This CDR3 has 15 amino acids. Written as DNA, the CDR3 is TGCAGCGTTGAAGGAGGGGACAGGGGCACAGATACGCAGTATTTT. It is translated as CSVEGGDRGTDTQYF.

This clonotype appeared a few times. V is TRBV6-1 and J is TRBJ2-4; D is possibly TRBD1 (6 bases). Germline V lookup: CDR1 MNHNS, CDR2 SASEGT. CDR3 size: 17 residues. V was shortened by 5 bases and J by 2 bases, with 19 bases between the two germline ends. The DNA for the CDR3 is TGTGCCAGCAGTATTCTTGGGGGCCACGTTTCCAAAAACATTCAGTACTTC. Translated: CASSILGGHVSKNIQYF.

The J gene is TRBJ2-7, the V gene TRBV19; TRBD1 matches at 9 bases. Germline V gives CDR1 LNHDA, CDR2 SQIVND (reference sequence). The CDR3 has 15 amino acids. V was pared by 3 bases and J by 1 base, with 4 bases of the junction left unmatched. CDR3 region: CASSIDGTGSYEQYV. The CDR3 bases are TGTGCCAGTAGTATCGACGGGACAGGGTCCTACGAGCAGTACGTC.

The CDR3 protein is CASSLGGQFIDEQFF. CDR3 DNA: TGCGCCAGCAGCTTGGGGGGACAGTTTATTGATGAGCAGTTCTTC. The chain employs TRBV5-1 and TRBJ2-1; TRBD1 aligns across 7 bases. The CDR3 spans 15 residues. After removal of 0 bases from V and 8 bases from J, the junction contained 8 bases not matched to a gene. Germline CDR1 SGHRS, CDR2 YFSETQ.